This T cell receptor (beta chain) was recorded in a study of PD-L1 blockade in urothelial cancer. Turning to the study itself: Patients, treated from about 2014 onward, received atezolizumab 1,200 mg intravenously every 3 weeks. Study outcomes and limitations: Durable benefit accompanied greater 3-week expansion of tumor-associated blood clones.

With respect to this clone: Antigen unknown.

The CDR3 is 16 amino acids. CDR1 and CDR2 (germline): SGHNT, YYREEE (reference sequence). The J segment lost 4 bases and the V segment lost 2 bases, leaving 6 bases of the junction unmatched. The number of samples from each patient was between 1 and 8, taken pretreatment and on-treatment. Using immunoSEQ multiplex PCR, the repertoire was profiled, and TCRdb retains in-frame clones only, with some absent. The data show fewer than 30,000 clones, more than 70% seen once. The clonotype was recovered from a man aged 65 to 79 with urothelial cancer. The sequencing here drew on PBMCs, taken around atezolizumab (anti-PD-L1) treatment. The chain has TRBV5-4 and TRBJ1-2; 12 bases line up with TRBD1. In DNA form, the CDR3 reads TGTGCCAGCAGCTTAGGGACAGGGGGCTTTGGCTATGGCTACACCTTC. Amino acid sequence: CASSLGTGGFGYGYTF.